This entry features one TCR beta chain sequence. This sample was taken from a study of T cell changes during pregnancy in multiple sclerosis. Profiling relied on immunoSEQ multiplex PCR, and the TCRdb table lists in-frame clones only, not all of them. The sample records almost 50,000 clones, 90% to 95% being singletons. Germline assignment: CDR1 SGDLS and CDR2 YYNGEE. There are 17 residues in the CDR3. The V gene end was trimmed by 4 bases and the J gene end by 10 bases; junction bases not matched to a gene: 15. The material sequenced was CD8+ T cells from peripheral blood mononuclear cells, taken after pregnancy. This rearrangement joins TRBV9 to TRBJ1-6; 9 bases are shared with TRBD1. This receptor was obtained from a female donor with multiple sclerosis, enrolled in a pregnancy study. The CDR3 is CASSISPDRGNQSPLHF. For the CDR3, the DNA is TGTGCCAGCAGCATTAGCCCAGACAGGGGGAATCAGTCACCCCTCCACTTT.